These 22 T cell receptor beta chains were sequenced from one sample in a study of radiation and T cells in renal cell carcinoma. Time point defined: blood 2 weeks post-SBRT. As for treatment: 15 Gy SBRT to primary tumor, nephrectomy 4 weeks later. Sequencing was performed with immunoSEQ multiplex PCR; in TCRdb, only in-frame clones are kept and a portion is missing. The data show roughly 130,000 clones, 70% to 90% seen once. Sequencing used blood, obtained from a patient whose treatment included radiotherapy and nephrectomy. The receptors come from a woman between 65 and 79 years old with renal cell carcinoma.

The chain employs TRBV30 and TRBJ1-6; D uncertain. This CDR3 spans 13 amino acids. In germline, CDR1 is GTSNPN, CDR2 SVGIG (reference sequence). Trimming took off 1 base at V and 7 bases at J, with 8 bases between the two ends. The CDR3 reads CAWSGTKNSPLHF. The CDR3 coding sequence is TGTGCCTGGAGTGGGACGAAAAATTCACCCCTCCACTTT.

The V gene is TRBV11-1, the J gene TRBJ2-7; 8 bases agree with TRBD1. There are 14 residues in the CDR3. CDR1 is SGHAT and CDR2 is FQDESV in the germline V gene (reference sequence). J lost 4 bases, V lost 0 bases, and 2 bases had no gene match. DNA of the CDR3: TGTGCCAGCAGCTTAGCCGACAGGGGTTACGAGCAGTACTTC. This sequence encodes CASSLADRGYEQYF.

V is TRBV15 and J is TRBJ2-4, with D possibly matching TRBD2 (6 bases). This CDR3 region has 15 residues. Trimming cost V 0 bases and J 10 bases, with 16 bases left between them. CDR1 is LNHNV and CDR2 is YYDKDF in the germline V gene (reference sequence). CDR3 residues: CATSRDQAGLRIQYF. CDR3 DNA: TGTGCCACCAGCAGAGATCAGGCGGGGTTGAGGATTCAGTACTTC.

V and J are TRBV7-9 and TRBJ2-2; possible D gene TRBD2, 6 bases. The V gene's germline CDR1 is SEHNR and CDR2 FQNEAQ (reference sequence). Trimming removed 5 bases at V and 1 base at J, with 20 bases between. The CDR3 consists of 18 residues. In DNA, the CDR3 is TGTGCCAGCAGCGAAACAAATACCGGGACTTGGAACACCGGGGAGCTGTTTTTT. Translation: CASSETNTGTWNTGELFF.

This chain connects TRBV7-2 to TRBJ2-5; 8 bases map to TRBD2. The CDR3 loop spans 17 amino acids. The V gene end was trimmed by 4 bases and the J gene end by 5 bases; junction bases not matched to a gene: 15. Germline lookup yields CDR1 SGHTA and CDR2 FQGNSA. The CDR3: CASSSRPFAGGRETQYF. In DNA form, the CDR3 reads TGTGCCAGCAGCTCTCGTCCGTTTGCGGGGGGCCGTGAGACCCAGTACTTC.

The chain is built from TRBV5-4 and TRBJ1-2, with 12 bases identical to TRBD1. Germline lookup yields CDR1 SGHNT and CDR2 YYREEE (reference sequence). This CDR3 contains 15 residues. V lost 0 bases to trimming and J lost 4 bases; unmatched junction nucleotides: 1. Here the CDR3 DNA reads TGTGCCAGCAGCTTGGCGGGACAGGGGGCCTATGGCTACACCTTC. Its protein is CASSLAGQGAYGYTF.

A single count supports this clone. The chain has TRBV5-1 and TRBJ2-7, with 9 bases fitting TRBD2. Per germline, CDR1 SGHRS and CDR2 YFSETQ. The CDR3 length is 16 residues. J was trimmed by 4 bases and V by 0 bases; bases with no gene match: 8. The CDR3 loop is CASSLEARGGRYEQYF. CDR3 sequence (DNA): TGCGCCAGCAGCTTGGAAGCGCGGGGGGGCCGGTACGAGCAGTACTTC.

This chain links TRBV27 with TRBJ1-1; D ambiguous. The V and J ends lost 5 bases and 5 bases respectively, with 15 bases between them. Germline loops: CDR1 MNHEY, CDR2 SMNVEV (reference sequence). The CDR3 contains 14 residues. Here the CDR3 reads CASSPRFLGTEAFF. In DNA, the CDR3 is TGTGCCAGCAGTCCCCGTTTCCTAGGAACTGAAGCTTTCTTT.

The V and J genes are TRBV7-2 and TRBJ2-1; TRBD2 matches at 14 bases. This CDR3 contains 17 residues. The V gene's germline CDR1 is SGHTA and CDR2 FQGNSA. V lost 1 base, J lost 7 bases, and 6 bases stayed unmatched. This chain's CDR3 is CASSLGGTSGGANEQFF. For the CDR3, the DNA is TGTGCCAGCAGCTTAGGAGGGACTAGCGGGGGCGCGAATGAGCAGTTCTTC.

V and J are TRBV29-1 and TRBJ1-4; D remains ambiguous. The CDR3 totals 12 residues. Germline lookup yields CDR1 SQVTM and CDR2 ANQGSEA. V lost 0 bases to trimming and J lost 5 bases, with 4 bases between them. The CDR3 protein is CSVEEGNEKLFF. Written as DNA, the CDR3 is TGCAGCGTTGAAGAGGGCAATGAAAAACTGTTTTTT.

The chain carries TRBV20-1 and TRBJ2-3; D uncertain. The CDR3 runs 11 residues. Germline lookup yields CDR1 DFQATT and CDR2 SNEGSKA (reference sequence). V gave up 3 bases and J gave up 6 bases, with 7 bases separating them. The CDR3 region is CSASPLDTQYF. CDR3 bases: TGCAGTGCTAGCCCCCTCGATACGCAGTATTTT.

The CDR3 loop reads CASSLLTPGIPPDTQYF. The CDR3 nucleotides are TGCGCCAGCAGCTTGCTGACCCCCGGGATCCCCCCAGATACGCAGTATTTT. This chain uses TRBV5-1 with TRBJ2-3; a possible D gene is TRBD2 (5 bases). Germline V gene lookup returns CDR1 SGHRS and CDR2 YFSETQ. The CDR3 contains 17 residues. V was trimmed by 1 base and J by 4 bases, leaving 19 bases between them.

The chain recombines TRBV2 with TRBJ2-2, with 13 bases identical to TRBD2. V was pared by 4 bases and J by 7 bases, with 6 bases of the junction left unmatched. This CDR3 region has 16 residues. The V gene's germline CDR1 is SNHLY and CDR2 FYNNEI. CDR3 sequence reads: CASSARTSGGNGELFF. CDR3 DNA sequence: TGTGCCAGCAGTGCTAGGACTAGCGGGGGAAACGGGGAGCTGTTTTTT. The complete variable domain, with remaining parts taken from reference TRBV2 and TRBJ2-2, reads EPEVTQTPSHQVTQMGQEVILRCVPISNHLYFYWYRQILGQKVEFLVSFYNNEISEKSEIFDDQFSVERPDGSNFTLKIRSTKLEDSAMYFCASSARTSGGNGELFFGEGSRLTVL.

The chain links TRBV6-6 to TRBJ1-1; perhaps TRBD1 as D (6 bases). The V gene lost 5 bases and the J gene lost 9 bases, with 10 bases spanning the gap. This CDR3 has 11 residues. CDR1 is MNHNY and CDR2 is SVGAGI in the germline V gene (reference sequence). CDR3 region: CASSLGQQAFF. CDR3 nucleotide sequence: TGTGCCAGCAGTCTAGGACAGCAAGCTTTCTTT.

The chain carries TRBV19 and TRBJ1-5, with a possible D match to TRBD1 (6 bases). The CDR3 consists of 13 residues. CDR1 and CDR2 (germline): LNHDA, SQIVND (reference sequence). Trimming pared 6 bases from V and 6 bases from J, leaving 12 bases between. CDR3 coding DNA: TGTGCCAGTAGACGAACAGGGACTCAGCCCCAGCATTTT. Its protein is CASRRTGTQPQHF.

The chain recombines TRBV5-4 with TRBJ2-2; maybe TRBD1 (6 bases). CDR3 length equals 15 residues. Between the trimmed V and J ends, which lost 5 bases and 4 bases, there was a span of 15 bases. Germline CDR1 SGHNT, CDR2 YYREEE (reference sequence). The CDR3 spells CASSLTNRVTGELFF. The CDR3 bases are TGTGCCAGCAGTCTTACAAACAGGGTCACCGGGGAGCTGTTTTTT.

This clone was seen a single time. The chain employs TRBV7-9 and TRBJ2-2; D remains ambiguous. The CDR3 is 14 residues long. Between the trimmed V and J ends, which lost 1 base and 3 bases, there was a span of 6 bases. Germline V gene data show CDR1 as SEHNR and CDR2 as FQNEAQ (reference sequence). The CDR3 here is CASSLEVHTGELFF. CDR3 DNA sequence: TGTGCCAGCAGCTTAGAGGTCCACACCGGGGAGCTGTTTTTT.

With regard to this clone: The germline gene is not matched at one end of the junction; a read error may be the cause. The chain is built from TRBV6-5 and TRBJ2-5, with D unclear. CDR3 length equals 11 residues. Looked up from germline, CDR1 is MNHEY and CDR2 is SVGAGI. CDR3 sequence: CASIYMETQYF. The CDR3 bases are TGTGCCAGCATTTACATGGAGACCCAGTACTTC.

The chain links TRBV7-9 to TRBJ1-1; no reliable D call. Germline loops: CDR1 SEHNR, CDR2 FQNEAQ (reference sequence). The CDR3 spans 12 residues. Trimming removed 3 bases from V and 8 bases from J, with 10 bases in between. The CDR3 DNA sequence: TGTGCCAGCAGCTTGGGCAGTCTCGAAGCTTTCTTT. Its protein is CASSLGSLEAFF.

This rearrangement joins TRBV28 to TRBJ2-7; 9 positions match TRBD1. The CDR3 contains 18 residues. The V gene's germline CDR1 is MDHEN and CDR2 SYDVKM. Trimming removed 7 bases from V and 0 bases from J; junction bases left unmatched: 16. This CDR3 reads CASTSTAGTGLGSYEQYF. Written as DNA, the CDR3 is TGTGCCAGCACCTCAACCGCCGGGACAGGGCTTGGCTCCTACGAGCAGTACTTC.

This chain connects TRBV7-2 to TRBJ2-1, with 9 bases identical to TRBD2. Germline trimming cut 1 base from V and 4 bases from J; bases unmatched to any gene: 5. The germline CDR1 and CDR2 sequences are SGHTA and FQGNSA. There are 16 residues in the CDR3. The CDR3, as DNA: TGTGCCAGCAGCTTAGATGCGGGGGGGCGTTACAATGAGCAGTTCTTC. It specifies CASSLDAGGRYNEQFF. Filled out from reference TRBV7-2 and TRBJ2-1, the complete variable domain reads GAGVSQSPSNKVTEKGKDVELRCDPISGHTALYWYRQSLGQGLEFLIYFQGNSAPDKSGLPSDRFSAERTGGSVSTLTIQRTQQEDSAVYLCASSLDAGGRYNEQFFGPGTRLTVL.

This chain uses TRBV19 with TRBJ1-5; D not resolved. V lost 4 bases, J lost 2 bases, and 15 bases lay in between. CDR3 size: 16 residues. Germline CDR1 LNHDA, CDR2 SQIVND (reference sequence). The CDR3 spells CASSTPLKRGNQPQHF. CDR3 coding DNA: TGTGCCAGTAGTACGCCTCTAAAGCGAGGCAATCAGCCCCAGCATTTT.